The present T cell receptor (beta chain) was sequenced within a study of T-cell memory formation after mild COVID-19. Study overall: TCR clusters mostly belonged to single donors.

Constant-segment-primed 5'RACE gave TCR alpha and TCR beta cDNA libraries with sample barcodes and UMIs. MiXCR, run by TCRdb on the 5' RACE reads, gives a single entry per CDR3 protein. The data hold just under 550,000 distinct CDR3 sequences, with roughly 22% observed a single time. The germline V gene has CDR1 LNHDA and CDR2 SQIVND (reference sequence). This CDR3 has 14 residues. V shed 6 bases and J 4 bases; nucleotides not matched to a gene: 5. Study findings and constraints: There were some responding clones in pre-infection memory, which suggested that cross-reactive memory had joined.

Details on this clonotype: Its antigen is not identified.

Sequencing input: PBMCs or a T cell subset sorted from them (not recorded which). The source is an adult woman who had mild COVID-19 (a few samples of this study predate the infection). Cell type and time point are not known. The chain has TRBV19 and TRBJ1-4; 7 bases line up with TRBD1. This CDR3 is CASRTGQRNEKLFF. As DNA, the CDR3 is TGTGCCAGTAGAACGGGACAGCGTAATGAAAAACTGTTTTTT. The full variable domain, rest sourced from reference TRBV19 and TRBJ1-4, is DGGITQSPKYLFRKEGQNVTLSCEQNLNHDAMYWYRQDPGQGLRLIYYSQIVNDFQKGDIAEGYSVSREKKESFPLTVTSAQKNPTAFYLCASRTGQRNEKLFFGSGTQLSVL.